These 26 T cell receptor beta chains share one sample of origin, sequenced in a study of T cell changes during pregnancy in multiple sclerosis. Some clones are missing from TCRdb's copy, which holds only in-frame ones; the method was immunoSEQ multiplex PCR. The data show about 64,000 clones, with around 96% seen just once and under 2.5% held by the top ten. The sample was CD8+ T cells from peripheral blood mononuclear cells, taken after pregnancy. The receptors come from a female donor with multiple sclerosis, enrolled in a pregnancy study.

The chain links TRBV28 to TRBJ2-4, with a possible D match to TRBD1 (7 bases). V was trimmed by 5 bases and J by 0 bases, leaving 14 bases between them. Per germline, CDR1 MDHEN and CDR2 SYDVKM. The CDR3 sequence is 16 residues long. CDR3 sequence: CASSAGQLKAKNIQYF. The DNA for the CDR3 is TGTGCCAGCAGTGCGGGACAGTTAAAAGCCAAAAACATTCAGTACTTC.

The J gene is TRBJ2-2, the V gene TRBV9; TRBD2 aligns across 15 bases. Germline V gene data show CDR1 as SGDLS and CDR2 as YYNGEE. CDR3 size: 18 residues. Losses at the gene ends were 4 bases for V and 5 bases for J; bases not matched to a gene: 9. CDR3 region: CASSPRTSGRARTGELFF. CDR3 in DNA: TGTGCCAGCAGCCCCCGGACTAGCGGGAGGGCTCGAACCGGGGAGCTGTTTTTT.

This clone was picked up one time. This chain joins TRBV27 and TRBJ2-3; 8 positions match TRBD1. Germline V CDR1 and CDR2: MNHEY, SMNVEV (reference sequence). The CDR3 consists of 20 residues. The trim removed 3 bases at V and 3 bases at J, leaving 20 bases unmatched. The CDR3 DNA is TGTGCCAGCAGTTTGTCCGACGGTGAACTACGCGACAGGGGAACAGATACGCAGTATTTT. It is translated as CASSLSDGELRDRGTDTQYF.

The V gene is TRBV7-2, the J gene TRBJ2-7; 10 nucleotides align to TRBD2. Looked up from germline, CDR1 is SGHTA and CDR2 is FQGNSA. This CDR3 is 14 amino acids long. V was pared by 4 bases and J by 4 bases, with 4 bases of the junction left unmatched. CDR3 sequence: CASSSTSGIYEQYF. CDR3 DNA: TGTGCCAGCAGCTCCACTAGCGGGATTTACGAGCAGTACTTC.

This chain links TRBV28 with TRBJ1-1, with D maybe TRBD1 (6 bases). This CDR3 region has 16 residues. V gave up 2 bases and J gave up 2 bases, with 15 bases separating them. Germline CDR1 and CDR2: MDHEN and SYDVKM. This CDR3 is CASSLRGGRDNTEAFF. The CDR3 bases are TGTGCCAGCAGTTTAAGGGGGGGCAGGGATAACACTGAAGCTTTCTTT.

The genes are TRBV9 and TRBJ2-1, with D possibly being TRBD2 (6 bases). Trimming removed 5 bases from V and 4 bases from J, with 10 bases in between. Germline CDR1 reads SGDLS; CDR2 reads YYNGEE. CDR3 length equals 13 residues. The CDR3 protein is CASRPGLYNEQFF. DNA for the CDR3: TGTGCCAGCAGGCCGGGACTGTACAATGAGCAGTTCTTC. Full variable domain (remainder filled in from reference TRBV9 and TRBJ2-1): DSGVTQTPKHLITATGQRVTLRCSPRSGDLSVYWYQQSLDQGLQFLIQYYNGEERAKGNILERFSAQQFPDLHSELNLSSLELGDSALYFCASRPGLYNEQFFGPGTRLTVL.

This clone was observed once. This rearrangement joins TRBV27 to TRBJ1-1, with a possible D match to TRBD1 (6 bases). This CDR3 region has 15 residues. Germline values: CDR1 MNHEY, CDR2 SMNVEV (reference sequence). V was trimmed by 5 bases and J by 5 bases, leaving 18 bases between them. DNA for the CDR3: TGTGCCAGCAGTCCCGGCGGGGGCGGTACAACTGAAGCTTTCTTT. This encodes CASSPGGGGTTEAFF.

This rearrangement joins TRBV9 to TRBJ2-1, with D maybe TRBD2 (6 bases). The CDR3 is 13 amino acids. Trimming took off 3 bases at V and 8 bases at J, with 12 bases between the two ends. Germline CDR1 and CDR2: SGDLS and YYNGEE. The CDR3: CASSARTTDEQFF. The CDR3, as DNA: TGTGCCAGCAGCGCCAGGACTACGGATGAGCAGTTCTTC.

The chain is built from TRBV6-1 and TRBJ1-1; D remains ambiguous. This CDR3 region has 15 residues. Trimming shortened V by 4 bases and J by 5 bases, and 17 bases separated the two germline ends. Per germline, CDR1 MNHNS and CDR2 SASEGT. CDR3 sequence reads: CASSVKEGAVTEAFF. The CDR3 nucleotides are TGTGCCAGCAGTGTCAAGGAGGGCGCTGTTACTGAAGCTTTCTTT.

The J gene is TRBJ2-5, the V gene TRBV11-2; D is perhaps TRBD1 (6 bases). The CDR3 runs 14 residues. The V and J ends lost 8 bases and 1 base respectively, with 14 bases between them. From germline, CDR1 is SGHAT and CDR2 FQNNGV. The CDR3 DNA follows: TGTGCCAGCCAAGGCAGGGGTCCCCAAGAGACCCAGTACTTC. Translating gives CASQGRGPQETQYF.

V gene TRBV5-1 combines with J gene TRBJ2-7; the match to TRBD2 covers 11 bases. Looked up from germline, CDR1 is SGHRS and CDR2 is YFSETQ. Losses at the gene ends were 4 bases for V and 7 bases for J; bases not matched to a gene: 10. This CDR3 spans 15 amino acids. The CDR3 nucleotides read TGCGCCAGCAGCATAGCGGGACTAGCGGATCGGGAGCAGTACTTC. Amino acids: CASSIAGLADREQYF.

The chain uses TRBV27 and TRBJ1-1; D not resolved. V lost 4 bases, J lost 10 bases, and 16 bases lay in between. The germline V gene has CDR1 MNHEY and CDR2 SMNVEV (reference sequence). The CDR3 extends over 13 amino acids. The CDR3 nucleotides are TGTGCCAGCAGTTGGGAGGCAAAGAGTACAGCTTTCTTT. Translation gives CASSWEAKSTAFF.

The chain links TRBV29-1 to TRBJ2-7, with a tentative D call TRBD1 (5 bases). Germline V gene data show CDR1 as SQVTM and CDR2 as ANQGSEA. The V gene lost 5 bases and the J gene lost 3 bases, with 14 bases spanning the gap. The CDR3 is 13 residues long. DNA of the CDR3: TGCAGCGTTTTTCAAGACAGCAACTACGAGCAGTACTTC. Translation: CSVFQDSNYEQYF.

The chain links TRBV21-1 to TRBJ1-1; TRBD1 is taken as the D call from the table, unchecked against the DNA. TRBV21-1 corresponds to a pseudogene. CDR3 length: 13 amino acids. The CDR3 loop reads CASSHRGDTEAFF. DNA of the CDR3: TGTGCCAGCAGCCACAGGGGCGACACTGAAGCTTTCTTT.

V gene TRBV19 combines with J gene TRBJ2-7; 8 bases line up with TRBD2. This CDR3 region has 15 residues. Unmatched junction bases numbered 9, after V lost 4 bases and J lost 4 bases. CDR1 is LNHDA and CDR2 is SQIVND in the germline V gene (reference sequence). The chain's CDR3 is CASSTGSGSGYEQYF. The CDR3 region has the DNA TGTGCCAGTAGTACGGGGAGCGGGAGCGGATACGAGCAGTACTTC. The entire variable domain, with the rest obtained from reference TRBV19 and TRBJ2-7, is as follows: DGGITQSPKYLFRKEGQNVTLSCEQNLNHDAMYWYRQDPGQGLRLIYYSQIVNDFQKGDIAEGYSVSREKKESFPLTVTSAQKNPTAFYLCASSTGSGSGYEQYFGPGTRLTVT.

The chain carries TRBV7-9 and TRBJ2-7; TRBD2 might be the D (6 bases). Looked up from germline, CDR1 is SEHNR and CDR2 is FQNEAQ (reference sequence). The CDR3 length is 13 residues. Trimming stripped 4 bases from V and 5 bases from J, with 12 bases between. This CDR3 reads CASSYGSFHEQYF. The CDR3 DNA is TGTGCCAGCAGCTACGGGAGCTTCCACGAGCAGTACTTC. The whole variable domain, remainder taken from reference TRBV7-9 and TRBJ2-7, is DTGVSQNPRHKITKRGQNVTFRCDPISEHNRLYWYRQTLGQGPEFLTYFQNEAQLEKSRLLSDRFSAERPKGSFSTLEIQRTEQGDSAMYLCASSYGSFHEQYFGPGTRLTVT.

The genes are TRBV2 and TRBJ2-3, with a weak D call TRBD2 (5 bases). The CDR3 is made up of 15 amino acids. V lost 6 bases and J 2 bases, leaving 15 bases between the germline ends. The V gene's germline CDR1 is SNHLY and CDR2 FYNNEI. The chain's CDR3 is CASRVPGISTDTQYF. The CDR3 DNA follows: TGTGCCAGCAGGGTCCCCGGGATCTCCACAGATACGCAGTATTTT.

The chain combines TRBV7-2 with TRBJ2-3, with D possibly being TRBD2 (6 bases). The CDR3 is made up of 15 amino acids. The V gene's germline CDR1 is SGHTA and CDR2 FQGNSA. V was shortened by 3 bases and J by 0 bases, with 10 bases between the two germline ends. CDR3: CASSFLSGSTDTQYF. The DNA for the CDR3 is TGTGCCAGCAGCTTCCTTAGCGGTAGCACAGATACGCAGTATTTT.

The chain links TRBV11-3 to TRBJ2-1, with D perhaps matching TRBD2 (5 bases). The germline V gene encodes CDR1 SGHNT and CDR2 YENEEA. The CDR3 has 12 residues. Trimming removed 4 bases at V and 7 bases at J, with 8 bases between. The CDR3 coding sequence is TGTGCCAGCAGCTCTCCGGGAAATGAGCAGTTCTTC. Translation gives CASSSPGNEQFF.

V usage is TRBV29-1 and J usage is TRBJ2-2, with D possibly being TRBD1 (6 bases). This CDR3 contains 14 residues. With 4 bases removed from V and 4 bases from J, the gap between germline ends came to 13 bases. The germline V gene encodes CDR1 SQVTM and CDR2 ANQGSEA. This CDR3 is CSVVTGPGTGELFF. The DNA of the CDR3 is TGCAGCGTTGTTACAGGGCCGGGCACCGGGGAGCTGTTTTTT.

The V gene is TRBV7-9, the J gene TRBJ2-7, with D possibly matching TRBD1 (6 bases). This CDR3 has 15 amino acids. Looked up from germline, CDR1 is SEHNR and CDR2 is FQNEAQ (reference sequence). Trimming took off 3 bases at V and 4 bases at J, with 16 bases between the two ends. In DNA form, the CDR3 reads TGTGCCAGCAGCTTTGGACTGGACAGACGTTACGAGCAGTACTTC. Translating gives CASSFGLDRRYEQYF.

The V gene is TRBV7-6, the J gene TRBJ1-1; D gene ambiguous. V lost 3 bases and J lost 1, with 6 bases in between. Germline loops: CDR1 SGHVS, CDR2 FNYEAQ. The length of the CDR3 is 13 residues. For the CDR3, the DNA is TGTGCCAGCAGCTTGGCAGGGAACACTGAAGCTTTCTTT. It is translated as CASSLAGNTEAFF. Full variable domain (outside the CDR3, taken from reference TRBV7-6 and TRBJ1-1): GAGVSQSPRYKVTKRGQDVALRCDPISGHVSLYWYRQALGQGPEFLTYFNYEAQQDKSGLPNDRFSAERPEGSISTLTIQRTEQRDSAMYRCASSLAGNTEAFFGQGTRLTVV.

V gene TRBV11-3 combines with J gene TRBJ2-3, with 7 bases lining up with TRBD2. The J segment lost 1 base and the V segment lost 5 bases, leaving 12 bases of the junction unmatched. Per the germline V gene, CDR1 is SGHNT and CDR2 is YENEEA. The CDR3 spans 17 residues. This CDR3 is CASSERSASGRTDTQYF. Here the CDR3 DNA reads TGTGCCAGCAGCGAGAGGTCGGCTAGCGGTCGCACAGATACGCAGTATTTT.

This chain links TRBV29-1 with TRBJ1-2, with TRBD1 as a possible D gene (5 bases). The CDR3 runs to 11 residues. V shed 5 bases and J shed 3 bases, with 7 bases lying between them. CDR1 and CDR2 (germline): SQVTM, ANQGSEA. DNA for the CDR3: TGCAGCGTTTCAGGGTACTATGGCTACACCTTC. It translates to CSVSGYYGYTF.

The rearrangement uses TRBV4-2 and TRBJ2-1; possible D gene TRBD2, 7 bases. V was clipped by 0 bases and J by 9 bases, with 24 bases between them. The CDR3 extends over 18 amino acids. Germline V gene lookup returns CDR1 LGHNA and CDR2 YNFKEQ. The CDR3 loop reads CASSQEWGGEGVIGEQFF. The CDR3 DNA sequence: TGTGCCAGCAGCCAAGAGTGGGGGGGAGAGGGGGTCATCGGTGAGCAGTTCTTC.

The V and J genes are TRBV28 and TRBJ2-7, with D perhaps TRBD2 (6 bases). Trimming stripped 3 bases from V and 0 bases from J, with 15 bases between. This CDR3 spans 16 amino acids. Germline V lookup: CDR1 MDHEN, CDR2 SYDVKM. CDR3 sequence (DNA): TGTGCCAGCAGTTTTCCCGGGAGCGGTCTCTCCTACGAGCAGTACTTC. It is translated as CASSFPGSGLSYEQYF.